This T cell receptor (beta chain) was profiled in a study of blood T cell repertoires in COVID-19. As for the study in general: The United States, Italy and Spain were the sources of the acute and convalescent COVID-19 samples. Sample material is recorded as cDNA or gDNA derived from T cells, B-cell-depleted T cells, or PBMCs.

This CDR3 spans 13 amino acids. Germline CDR1 reads ENHRY; CDR2 reads SYGVKD. Trimming left V 4 bases short and J 5 bases short, with 9 bases between. Authors' analysis steps: The assay estimated nucleated cells by amplifying reference gene primers. Clones were sequenced by immunoSEQ multiplex PCR, and TCRdb holds only the in-frame ones, with some missing. Clonal size and the V and J genes are those of that table, whereas D and trimming came from the DNA. The sample has about 42,000 clones, around 84% seen once. This clone appeared many times. The chain employs TRBV10-3 and TRBJ1-5; D gene uncertain. This clonotype was sampled from a woman aged 70-85 years in a cohort sampled during active COVID-19. Sequenced sample: peripheral blood. Here the CDR3 reads CAISVTNDQPQHF. CDR3 sequence (DNA): TGTGCCATCAGTGTAACAAACGATCAGCCCCAGCATTTT.